The 30 T cell receptor beta chains below were found in one sample sequenced in a study of blood T cell repertoires in COVID-19. TCRdb's table, derived via immunoSEQ multiplex PCR, lists solely in-frame clones and lacks some. This table holds tens of thousands of clones, roughly 90% found once. Sample: peripheral blood. The source of these receptors is a man between 70 and 80 years old with active or convalescent COVID-19.

This sequence joins TRBV3-1 (or the pseudogene TRBV3-2) and TRBJ1-6; 7 bases agree with TRBD1. The CDR3 sequence is 19 residues long. From germline, CDR1 is LGHDT and CDR2 YNNKEL (reference sequence). V lost 0 bases to trimming and J lost 6 bases; unmatched junction nucleotides: 14. This CDR3 reads CASSQDPTRGKLSNSPLHF. The CDR3 coding sequence is TGTGCCAGCAGCCAAGATCCGACCAGGGGGAAGCTCAGTAATTCACCCCTCCACTTT.

This chain connects TRBV7-2 to TRBJ2-7, with TRBD1 identical over 7 bases. This CDR3 spans 15 amino acids. V shed 1 base, J shed 2 bases, and the junction held 5 bases outside the gene matches. Germline V gives CDR1 SGHTA, CDR2 FQGNSA. CDR3 loop: CASSLGQGDTYEQYF. Here the CDR3 DNA reads TGTGCCAGCAGCTTAGGGCAGGGGGACACCTACGAGCAGTACTTC.

The chain uses TRBV29-1 and TRBJ1-1; 7 bases match TRBD1. The CDR3 is 13 amino acids. V shed 5 bases, J shed 0 bases, and the junction held 3 bases outside the gene matches. The germline CDR1 and CDR2 sequences are SQVTM and ANQGSEA. DNA of the CDR3: TGCAGCGTTAACAGGGGCATGAACACTGAAGCTTTCTTT. It encodes CSVNRGMNTEAFF.

This sequence joins TRBV5-4 and TRBJ1-2, with TRBD1 matching over 8 bases. After removal of 4 bases from V and 3 bases from J, the junction contained 2 bases not matched to a gene. Germline-derived CDR1 and CDR2 are SGHNT and YYREEE (reference sequence). This CDR3 has 13 residues. The CDR3, as DNA: TGTGCCAGCAGCCCGGACAGGGACTATGGCTACACCTTC. As protein: CASSPDRDYGYTF.

The rearrangement joins TRBV6-5 to TRBJ2-5; D might be TRBD2 (6 bases). The V end was cut by 4 bases, the J end by 3 bases, with 15 bases between. This CDR3 spans 15 amino acids. Germline V gene sequence: CDR1 MNHEY, CDR2 SVGAGI. This CDR3 reads CASSWGDGKKETQYF. CDR3 nucleotides: TGTGCCAGCAGTTGGGGGGACGGAAAGAAAGAGACCCAGTACTTC.

The gene calls are TRBV4-1 and TRBJ2-2; D gene uncertain. Germline lookup yields CDR1 MGHRA and CDR2 YSYEKL. The CDR3 sequence is 16 residues long. The ends were cut back, 0 bases at V and 3 bases at J, with 11 bases in the middle. This chain's CDR3 is CASSQDVRFDTGELFF. The CDR3 region has the DNA TGCGCCAGCAGCCAAGATGTCCGGTTTGACACCGGGGAGCTGTTTTTT.

This clone was recorded once. The V call is TRBV5-6, the J call TRBJ1-1; 7 nucleotides line up with TRBD1. The trim removed 4 bases at V and 0 bases at J, leaving 6 bases unmatched. This CDR3 region has 15 residues. Germline values: CDR1 SGHDT, CDR2 YYEEEE. CDR3 residues: CASSEGAVMNTEAFF. The DNA of the CDR3 is TGTGCCAGCAGCGAGGGGGCGGTCATGAACACTGAAGCTTTCTTT.

This chain joins TRBV6-1 and TRBJ1-5; a possible D gene is TRBD1 (5 bases). The CDR3 loop spans 15 amino acids. The germline V gene has CDR1 MNHNS and CDR2 SASEGT. V dropped 1 base and J dropped 6 bases, with 13 bases sitting between them. The CDR3 DNA reads TGTGCCAGCAGTGAAGATAGGGGAATTGTTCAGCCCCAGCATTTT. Translated, it gives CASSEDRGIVQPQHF.

The V and J genes are TRBV30 and TRBJ1-2, with a possible D match to TRBD1 (5 bases). Germline values: CDR1 GTSNPN, CDR2 SVGIG (reference sequence). With 2 bases removed from V and 8 bases from J, the gap between germline ends came to 12 bases. The CDR3 runs to 12 residues. For the CDR3, the DNA is TGTGCCTGGAGTTCAGGGTTGTGGGGCTACACCTTC. The encoded protein is CAWSSGLWGYTF.

This chain connects TRBV6-5 to TRBJ1-4, with D perhaps TRBD1 (5 bases). V gave up 3 bases and J gave up 8 bases, with 16 bases separating them. The CDR3 length is 15 residues. Per the germline V gene, CDR1 is MNHEY and CDR2 is SVGAGI. The CDR3 coding sequence is TGTGCCAGCAGTTATCCGGGACGGGGGGACGAAAAACTGTTTTTT. Its protein product is CASSYPGRGDEKLFF.

This rearrangement joins TRBV4-1 to TRBJ2-2, with D possibly being TRBD1 (5 bases). Germline loops: CDR1 MGHRA, CDR2 YSYEKL. The V end lost 0 bases, the J end lost 4 bases, and 15 bases lay between the germline ends. The CDR3 sequence is 17 residues long. Here the CDR3 DNA reads TGCGCCAGCAGCCAAGATGGGTTCAGGGCCGGCACCGGGGAGCTGTTTTTT. It yields the protein CASSQDGFRAGTGELFF.

The chain employs TRBV7-9 and TRBJ2-6, with D hard to call. V lost 3 bases and J lost 0, with 6 bases in between. The germline CDR1 and CDR2 sequences are SEHNR and FQNEAQ (reference sequence). The CDR3 has 15 amino acids. The CDR3 DNA is TGTGCCAGCAGCTTTGACACCTCTGGGGCCAACGTCCTGACTTTC. It translates to CASSFDTSGANVLTF.

The chain recombines TRBV7-5 with TRBJ1-6; the listed D gene, TRBD1, was not tested against the DNA. TRBV7-5 is deemed a pseudogene. This CDR3 has 18 amino acids. The CDR3 DNA is TGTGCCAGAAGCTTAGATGGGACAGGACTACACGAGGATTCACCCCTCCACTTT. This sequence encodes CARSLDGTGLHEDSPLHF.

The rearrangement joins TRBV7-2 to TRBJ1-1, with D possibly matching TRBD1 (5 bases). The V end lost 1 base, the J end lost 9 bases, and 12 bases lay between the germline ends. The germline V gene encodes CDR1 SGHTA and CDR2 FQGNSA. The CDR3 covers 13 residues. CDR3 sequence: CASSLEYRTKAFF. The DNA for the CDR3 is TGTGCCAGCAGCTTAGAGTACAGGACGAAAGCTTTCTTT.

There are a few counts of this clone. The chain is built from TRBV6-5 and TRBJ1-1; TRBD1 matches at 9 bases. The CDR3 is 14 amino acids. The ends lost 6 bases at V and 5 bases at J; junction bases unmatched: 7. CDR1 and CDR2 from the germline V gene are MNHEY and SVGAGI. The CDR3 bases are TGTGCCAGCAGGTACAGGGGGCCGGAGACTGAAGCTTTCTTT. Its translation: CASRYRGPETEAFF.

The V gene is TRBV5-1, the J gene TRBJ2-7; D gene unclear. This CDR3 contains 12 residues. With 3 bases removed from V and 6 bases from J, the gap between germline ends came to 10 bases. Germline V gives CDR1 SGHRS, CDR2 YFSETQ. CDR3 amino acids: CASSSDTFEQYF. In DNA, the CDR3 is TGCGCCAGCAGCTCCGACACTTTCGAGCAGTACTTC. Complete variable domain (other parts from reference TRBV5-1 and TRBJ2-7): KAGVTQTPRYLIKTRGQQVTLSCSPISGHRSVSWYQQTPGQGLQFLFEYFSETQRNKGNFPGRFSGRQFSNSRSEMNVSTLELGDSALYLCASSSDTFEQYFGPGTRLTVT.

This sequence joins TRBV10-3 and TRBJ2-1; 7 positions agree with TRBD2. The CDR3 sequence is 13 residues long. Germline CDR1 ENHRY, CDR2 SYGVKD. V dropped 8 bases and J dropped 9; count of bases not matched to a gene: 10. The DNA of the CDR3 is TGTGCCATCGGGGGACTAATGAGCCTTGAGCAGTTCTTC. It encodes CAIGGLMSLEQFF.

The chain employs TRBV9 and TRBJ1-1; weak D call: TRBD1 (5 bases). Germline V CDR1 and CDR2: SGDLS, YYNGEE. The V end lost 1 base, the J end lost 8 bases, and 12 bases lay between the germline ends. The CDR3 extends over 13 amino acids. The CDR3 DNA follows: TGTGCCAGCAGCGTAAGGGGAGGGGCCGAAGCTTTCTTT. Encoded protein: CASSVRGGAEAFF. The variable domain in full, with the rest retrieved from reference TRBV9 and TRBJ1-1, is DSGVTQTPKHLITATGQRVTLRCSPRSGDLSVYWYQQSLDQGLQFLIQYYNGEERAKGNILERFSAQQFPDLHSELNLSSLELGDSALYFCASSVRGGAEAFFGQGTRLTVV.

DNA of the CDR3: TGTGCCAGCAGACGCCGGGACAGGGTACAAAATGAGCAGTTCTTC. Encoded protein: CASRRRDRVQNEQFF. V gene TRBV5-4 combines with J gene TRBJ2-1; 9 bases are a match to TRBD1. The V segment lost 5 bases and the J segment 7 bases; nucleotides outside the gene matches: 10. Germline V gene data show CDR1 as SGHNT and CDR2 as YYREEE (reference sequence). There are 15 residues in the CDR3.

The CDR3 reads CASSYGQGVSGNTIYF. The CDR3 region has the DNA TGTGCCAGCAGTTACGGGCAGGGGGTGTCTGGAAACACCATATATTTT. The genes are TRBV6-5 and TRBJ1-3; 7 nucleotides agree with TRBD1. The CDR3 covers 16 residues. With V trimmed by 2 bases and J by 1 base, 5 bases remained unmatched. The germline gives CDR1 MNHEY, CDR2 SVGAGI.

V and J are TRBV3-1 (or the pseudogene TRBV3-2) and TRBJ2-7; the D gene is possibly TRBD1 (5 bases). CDR3 length equals 16 residues. The V gene's germline CDR1 is LGHDT and CDR2 YNNKEL (reference sequence). Trimming took 4 bases from V and 2 from J, leaving 18 bases between them. CDR3 loop: CASSPGHTYPTYEQYF. CDR3 nucleotide sequence: TGTGCCAGCAGCCCTGGACACACCTACCCCACCTACGAGCAGTACTTC.

The chain couples TRBV28 to TRBJ1-1, with D uncertain. Deletions cut 10 bases from V and 4 bases from J, with 19 bases between. CDR3 length equals 14 residues. Germline V CDR1 and CDR2: MDHEN, SYDVKM. This CDR3 is CATAMGLLSTEAFF. Here the CDR3 DNA reads TGTGCCACCGCCATGGGCCTCCTAAGCACTGAAGCTTTCTTT.

The CDR3 here is CASSRDRGTHEQYF. The CDR3 DNA reads as TGTGCCAGCAGCCGGGACAGGGGGACCCACGAGCAGTACTTC. The chain recombines TRBV27 with TRBJ2-7; 11 nucleotides match TRBD1. Unmatched junction bases numbered 6, after V lost 6 bases and J lost 5 bases. The CDR3 is made up of 14 amino acids. Looked up from germline, CDR1 is MNHEY and CDR2 is SMNVEV (reference sequence).

The V call is TRBV6-5, the J call TRBJ2-7, with TRBD1 matching over 7 bases. CDR1 and CDR2 from the germline V gene are MNHEY and SVGAGI. The CDR3 runs 15 residues. Trimming at V came to 0 bases and at J to 5 bases, leaving 7 bases not matched to a gene. The CDR3 loop is CASSYSQRQGHEQYF. The CDR3 nucleotides are TGTGCCAGCAGTTACTCTCAACGACAGGGCCACGAGCAGTACTTC.

This clone was seen a single time. This chain links TRBV3-1 (or the pseudogene TRBV3-2) with TRBJ1-1; no firm D call. Trimming shortened V by 3 bases and J by 4 bases, and 18 bases separated the two germline ends. The CDR3 runs to 16 residues. Per the germline V gene, CDR1 is LGHDT and CDR2 is YNNKEL (reference sequence). CDR3 coding DNA: TGTGCCAGCAGCCATCGCGGATCGGGGAAGAGCACTGAAGCTTTCTTT. Translation gives CASSHRGSGKSTEAFF.

The rearrangement uses TRBV6-5 and TRBJ1-1; D may be TRBD1 (6 bases). Germline CDR1 and CDR2: MNHEY and SVGAGI. The CDR3 loop spans 15 amino acids. V was pared by 7 bases and J by 8 bases, with 23 bases between. CDR3 sequence: CASNKPTGPGGEAFF. Here the CDR3 DNA reads TGTGCCAGCAATAAGCCCACAGGGCCGGGGGGAGAAGCTTTCTTT.

This chain uses TRBV14 with TRBJ2-5, with D possibly TRBD1 on 6 matching bases. With 5 bases removed from V and 2 bases from J, the gap between germline ends came to 9 bases. CDR1 and CDR2 from the germline V gene are SGHDN and FVKESK. This CDR3 has 13 residues. CDR3 in amino acids: CASSGQLQETQYF. DNA of the CDR3: TGTGCCAGCAGCGGACAGCTACAAGAGACCCAGTACTTC.

This chain joins TRBV29-1 and TRBJ1-1, with D unclear. The CDR3 has 12 amino acids. Trimming removed 4 bases at V and 2 bases at J, with 8 bases between. CDR1 is SQVTM and CDR2 is ANQGSEA in the germline V gene. CDR3 DNA: TGCAGCGTTGTTCTGAGAAACACTGAAGCTTTCTTT. Translation: CSVVLRNTEAFF.

V usage is TRBV19 and J usage is TRBJ1-1, with D maybe TRBD1 (5 bases). Germline V lookup: CDR1 LNHDA, CDR2 SQIVND (reference sequence). V gave up 2 bases and J gave up 5 bases, with 21 bases separating them. The CDR3 runs to 17 residues. This CDR3 is CASSIRGGLSGVTEAFF. The CDR3 DNA follows: TGTGCCAGTAGTATACGAGGTGGTTTGTCGGGGGTGACTGAAGCTTTCTTT.

J is TRBJ2-3 and V is TRBV5-1; a weak D match, TRBD1 (6 bases). CDR3 length equals 14 residues. Trimming pared 4 bases from V and 2 bases from J, leaving 11 bases between. Germline V gene sequence: CDR1 SGHRS, CDR2 YFSETQ. As DNA, the CDR3 is TGCGCCAGCAGCCATAACAGGGACACAGATACGCAGTATTTT. This encodes CASSHNRDTDTQYF.